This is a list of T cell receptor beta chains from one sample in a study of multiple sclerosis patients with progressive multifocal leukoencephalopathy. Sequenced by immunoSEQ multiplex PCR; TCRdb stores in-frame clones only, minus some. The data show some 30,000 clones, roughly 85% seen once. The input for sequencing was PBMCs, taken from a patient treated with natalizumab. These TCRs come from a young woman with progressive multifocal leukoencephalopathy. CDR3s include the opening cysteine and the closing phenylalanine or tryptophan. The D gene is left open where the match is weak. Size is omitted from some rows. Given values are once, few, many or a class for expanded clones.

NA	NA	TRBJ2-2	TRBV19	CASNLKNTGELFF	TGTGCCAGTAACCTCAAAAACACCGGGGAGCTGTTTTTT
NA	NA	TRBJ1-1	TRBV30	CAWSVFGPNTEAFF	TGTGCCTGGAGTGTCTTCGGGCCGAACACTGAAGCTTTCTTT
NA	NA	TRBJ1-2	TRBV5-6	CASSGGSYYGYTF	TGTGCCAGCAGCGGAGGGTCATACTATGGCTACACCTTC
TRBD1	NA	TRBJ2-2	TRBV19	CASSGTGGWTGELFF	TGTGCCAGTAGTGGGACAGGGGGTTGGACCGGGGAGCTGTTTTTT
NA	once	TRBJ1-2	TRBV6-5	CASGRDMNYGYTF	TGTGCCAGCGGTCGGGACATGAACTATGGCTACACCTTC
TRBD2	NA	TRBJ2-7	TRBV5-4	CASSLKREVPTYEQYF	TGTGCCAGCAGCTTGAAGCGGGAGGTACCTACCTACGAGCAGTACTTC
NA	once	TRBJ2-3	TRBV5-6	CASSDRTRQYTDTQYF	TGTGCCAGCAGCGACCGGACAAGACAGTACACAGATACGCAGTATTTT
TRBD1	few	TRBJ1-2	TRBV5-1	CASSLAGTGGGYTF	TGCGCCAGCAGCTTGGCCGGGACAGGGGGTGGCTACACCTTC
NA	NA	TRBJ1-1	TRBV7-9	CASSLIGYTEAFF	TGTGCCAGCAGCTTAATAGGTTACACTGAAGCTTTCTTT
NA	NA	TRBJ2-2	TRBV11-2	CASSLGPRDTGELFF	TGTGCCAGCAGCCTAGGACCAAGAGACACCGGGGAGCTGTTTTTT
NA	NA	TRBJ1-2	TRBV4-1	CASSQALGRTLNYGYTF	TGCGCCAGCAGCCAAGCGCTGGGACGGACTCTTAACTATGGCTACACCTTC
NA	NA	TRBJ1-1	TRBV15	CATSRGGRGAANTEAFF	TGTGCCACCAGCAGAGGGGGGCGGGGGGCGGCGAACACTGAAGCTTTCTTT
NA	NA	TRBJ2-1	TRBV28	CASKFNFPSDSPIYNEQFF	TGTGCCAGCAAGTTTAATTTCCCATCTGATAGCCCGATATACAATGAGCAGTTCTTC
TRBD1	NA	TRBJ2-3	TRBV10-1	CASTAGQGAYTQYF	TGCGCCAGCACCGCCGGACAGGGGGCGTATACGCAGTATTTT
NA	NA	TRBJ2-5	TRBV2	CASTRVGQETQYF	TGTGCCAGCACCCGGGTTGGCCAAGAGACCCAGTACTTC
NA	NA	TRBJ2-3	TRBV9	CASSGRTDTDTQYF	TGTGCCAGCAGCGGTAGGACAGACACAGATACGCAGTATTTT
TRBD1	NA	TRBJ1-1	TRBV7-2	CASSPGQGVWEAFF	TGTGCCAGCAGCCCGGGACAGGGGGTTTGGGAAGCTTTCTTT
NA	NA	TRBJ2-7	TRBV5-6	CASSFEGTYEQYF	TGTGCCAGCAGCTTTGAAGGTACCTACGAGCAGTACTTC
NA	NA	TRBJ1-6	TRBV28	CASSPSGPIYNSPLHF	TGTGCCAGCAGTCCGTCGGGACCGATTTATAATTCACCCCTCCACTTT
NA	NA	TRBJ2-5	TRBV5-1	CASSTLVGKETQYF	TGCGCCAGCAGCACTTTGGTAGGGAAAGAGACCCAGTACTTC
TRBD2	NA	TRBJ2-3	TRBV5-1	CASSEDWRGTTDTQYF	TGCGCCAGCAGCGAGGACTGGCGGGGGACCACAGATACGCAGTATTTT
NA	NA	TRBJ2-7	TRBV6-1	CASRYHSSYEQYF	TGTGCCAGCAGGTACCACAGCTCCTACGAGCAGTACTTC
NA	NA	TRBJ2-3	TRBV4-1	CASSPPGADTQYF	TGCGCCAGCAGCCCTCCTGGAGCAGATACGCAGTATTTT
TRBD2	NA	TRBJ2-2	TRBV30	CAWSVSGRGDTGELFF	TGTGCCTGGAGTGTTAGCGGGAGAGGCGACACCGGGGAGCTGTTTTTT
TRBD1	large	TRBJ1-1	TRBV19	CASSPGQGFWDTEAFF	TGTGCCAGTAGTCCCGGACAGGGGTTTTGGGACACTGAAGCTTTCTTT
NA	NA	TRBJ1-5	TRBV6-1	CASSPSGDQPQHF	TGTGCCAGCAGTCCTTCGGGGGATCAGCCCCAGCATTTT
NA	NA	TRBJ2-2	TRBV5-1	CASSLKPEGTGELFF	TGCGCCAGCAGCTTGAAACCGGAAGGGACCGGGGAGCTGTTTTTT
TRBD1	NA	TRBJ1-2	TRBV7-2	CASSLGTGGRGYTF	TGTGCCAGCAGCCTAGGGACAGGGGGCAGGGGCTACACCTTC
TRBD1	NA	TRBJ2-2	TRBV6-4	CASSKGANGELFF	TGTGCCAGCAGTAAGGGGGCAAACGGGGAGCTGTTTTTT
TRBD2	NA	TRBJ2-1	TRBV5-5	CASSSRLADAYNEQFF	TGTGCCAGCAGCTCCCGACTAGCGGACGCCTACAATGAGCAGTTCTTC
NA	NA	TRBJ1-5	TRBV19	CASTYSASLDQPQHF	TGTGCCAGTACCTATTCCGCCAGCCTAGATCAGCCCCAGCATTTT
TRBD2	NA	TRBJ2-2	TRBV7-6	CASSKSGLAGAGELFF	TGTGCCAGCAGCAAATCGGGACTAGCGGGAGCCGGGGAGCTGTTTTTT